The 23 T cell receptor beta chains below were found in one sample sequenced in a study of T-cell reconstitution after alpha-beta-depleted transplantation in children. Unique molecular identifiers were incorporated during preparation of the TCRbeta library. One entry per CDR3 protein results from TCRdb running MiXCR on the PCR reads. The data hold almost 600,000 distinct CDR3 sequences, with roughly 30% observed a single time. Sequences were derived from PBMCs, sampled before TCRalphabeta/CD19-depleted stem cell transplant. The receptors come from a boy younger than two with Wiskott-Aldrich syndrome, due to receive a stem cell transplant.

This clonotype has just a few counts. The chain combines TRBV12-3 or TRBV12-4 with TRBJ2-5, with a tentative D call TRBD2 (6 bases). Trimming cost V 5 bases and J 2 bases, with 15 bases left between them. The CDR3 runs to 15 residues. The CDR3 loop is CASSRSPRGQETQYF. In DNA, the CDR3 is TGTGCCAGCAGTCGCTCTCCGCGGGGTCAAGAGACCCAGTACTTC.

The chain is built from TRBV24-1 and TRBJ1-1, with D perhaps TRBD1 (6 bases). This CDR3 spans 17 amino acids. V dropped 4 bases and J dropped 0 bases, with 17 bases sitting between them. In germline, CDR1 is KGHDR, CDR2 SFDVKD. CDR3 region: CATSEPQSGDMNTEAFF. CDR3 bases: TGTGCCACCAGTGAGCCACAGTCAGGGGACATGAACACTGAAGCTTTCTTT.

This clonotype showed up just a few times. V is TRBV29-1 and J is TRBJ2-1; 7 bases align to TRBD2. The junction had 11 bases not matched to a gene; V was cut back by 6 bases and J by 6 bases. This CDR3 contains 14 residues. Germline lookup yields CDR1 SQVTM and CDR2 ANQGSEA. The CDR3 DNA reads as TGCAGCGTGACCCAAGCGGGAAGAGGCAATGAGCAGTTCTTC. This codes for CSVTQAGRGNEQFF.

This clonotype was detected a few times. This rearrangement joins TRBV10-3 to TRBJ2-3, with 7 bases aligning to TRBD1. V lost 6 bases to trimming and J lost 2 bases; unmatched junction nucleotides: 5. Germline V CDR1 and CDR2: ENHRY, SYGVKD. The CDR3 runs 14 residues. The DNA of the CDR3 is TGTGCCATCAGCGGACAGGCCTCCACAGATACGCAGTATTTT. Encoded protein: CAISGQASTDTQYF.

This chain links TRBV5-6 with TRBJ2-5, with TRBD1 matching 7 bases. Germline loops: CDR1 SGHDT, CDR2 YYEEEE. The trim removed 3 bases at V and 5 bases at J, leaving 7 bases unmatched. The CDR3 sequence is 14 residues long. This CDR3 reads CASSWTGGSETQYF. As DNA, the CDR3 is TGTGCCAGCAGCTGGACAGGTGGGAGTGAGACCCAGTACTTC.

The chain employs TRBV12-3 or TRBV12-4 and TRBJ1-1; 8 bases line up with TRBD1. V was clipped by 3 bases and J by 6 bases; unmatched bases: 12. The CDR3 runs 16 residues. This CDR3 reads CASSFMATGQGSEAFF. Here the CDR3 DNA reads TGTGCCAGCAGTTTTATGGCAACCGGACAGGGTTCTGAAGCTTTCTTT.

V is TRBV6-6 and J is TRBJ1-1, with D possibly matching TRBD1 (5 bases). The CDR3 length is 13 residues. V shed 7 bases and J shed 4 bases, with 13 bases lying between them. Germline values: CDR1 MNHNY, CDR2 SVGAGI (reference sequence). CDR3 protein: CASTEWRGTEAFF. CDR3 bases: TGTGCCAGCACCGAGTGGAGGGGCACTGAAGCTTTCTTT.

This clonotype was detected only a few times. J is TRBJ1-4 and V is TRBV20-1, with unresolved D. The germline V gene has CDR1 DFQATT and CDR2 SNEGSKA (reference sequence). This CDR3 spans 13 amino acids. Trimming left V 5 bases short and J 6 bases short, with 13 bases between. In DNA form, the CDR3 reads TGCAGTGCTCAGACCGGAGTCCATGAAAAACTGTTTTTT. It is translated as CSAQTGVHEKLFF.

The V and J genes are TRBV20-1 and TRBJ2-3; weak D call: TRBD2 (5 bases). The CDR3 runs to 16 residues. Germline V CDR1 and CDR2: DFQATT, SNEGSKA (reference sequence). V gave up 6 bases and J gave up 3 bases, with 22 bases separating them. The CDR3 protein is CSAISREKIPTDTQYF. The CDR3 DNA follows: TGCAGTGCGATCAGCCGGGAAAAAATACCAACAGATACGCAGTATTTT.

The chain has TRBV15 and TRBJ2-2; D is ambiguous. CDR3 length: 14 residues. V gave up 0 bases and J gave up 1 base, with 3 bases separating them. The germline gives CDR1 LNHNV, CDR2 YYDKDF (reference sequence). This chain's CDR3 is CATSREENTGELFF. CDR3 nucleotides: TGTGCCACCAGCAGAGAAGAGAACACCGGGGAGCTGTTTTTT. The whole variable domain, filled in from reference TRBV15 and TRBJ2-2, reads DAMVIQNPRYQVTQFGKPVTLSCSQTLNHNVMYWYQQKSSQAPKLLFHYYDKDFNNEADTPDNFQSRRPNTSFCFLDIRSPGLGDTAMYLCATSREENTGELFFGEGSRLTVL.

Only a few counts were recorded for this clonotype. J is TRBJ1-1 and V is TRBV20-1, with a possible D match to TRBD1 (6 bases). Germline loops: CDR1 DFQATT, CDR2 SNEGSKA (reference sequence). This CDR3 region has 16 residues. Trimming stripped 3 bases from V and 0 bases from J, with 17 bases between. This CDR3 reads CSASRSFGQLNTEAFF. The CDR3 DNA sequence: TGCAGTGCTAGTCGCTCCTTTGGACAGCTGAACACTGAAGCTTTCTTT.

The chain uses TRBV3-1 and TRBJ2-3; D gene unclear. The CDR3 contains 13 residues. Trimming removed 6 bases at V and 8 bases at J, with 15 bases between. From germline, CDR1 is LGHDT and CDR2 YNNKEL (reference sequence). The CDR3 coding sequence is TGTGCCAGCAGGGGCCCTAAGGCAGGTACGCAGTATTTT. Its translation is CASRGPKAGTQYF.

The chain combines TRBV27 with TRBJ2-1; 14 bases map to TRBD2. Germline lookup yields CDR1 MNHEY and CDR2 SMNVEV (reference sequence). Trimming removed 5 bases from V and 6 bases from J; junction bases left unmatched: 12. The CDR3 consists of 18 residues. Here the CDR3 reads CASSKGLAGAMRGNEQFF. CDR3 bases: TGTGCCAGCAGTAAGGGACTAGCGGGAGCAATGAGGGGCAATGAGCAGTTCTTC.

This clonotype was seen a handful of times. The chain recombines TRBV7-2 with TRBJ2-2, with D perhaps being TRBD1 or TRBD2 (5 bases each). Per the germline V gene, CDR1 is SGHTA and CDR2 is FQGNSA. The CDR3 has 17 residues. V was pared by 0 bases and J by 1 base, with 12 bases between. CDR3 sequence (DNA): TGTGCCAGCAGCTTAGCCGCCGGGGCAAAGAACACCGGGGAGCTGTTTTTT. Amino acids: CASSLAAGAKNTGELFF.

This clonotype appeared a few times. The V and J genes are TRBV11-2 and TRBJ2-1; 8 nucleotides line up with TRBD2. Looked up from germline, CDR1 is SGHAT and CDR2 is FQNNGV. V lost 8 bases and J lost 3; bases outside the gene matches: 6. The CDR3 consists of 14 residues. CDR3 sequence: CASSHSGGYNEQFF. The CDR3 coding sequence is TGTGCCAGCTCCCACAGCGGGGGCTACAATGAGCAGTTCTTC.

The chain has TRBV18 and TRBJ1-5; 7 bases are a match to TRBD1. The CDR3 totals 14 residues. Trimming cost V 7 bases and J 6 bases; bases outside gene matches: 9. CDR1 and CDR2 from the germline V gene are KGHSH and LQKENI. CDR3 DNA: TGTGCCAGCTTACCCTTCTCAGGGGGTCAGCCCCAGCATTTT. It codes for CASLPFSGGQPQHF.

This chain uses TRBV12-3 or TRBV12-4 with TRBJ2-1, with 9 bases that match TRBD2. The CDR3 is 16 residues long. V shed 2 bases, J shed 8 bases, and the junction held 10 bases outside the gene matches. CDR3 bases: TGTGCCAGCAGTTTATTGGTCGCGGGAGGGCGGGATGAGCAGTTCTTC. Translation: CASSLLVAGGRDEQFF.

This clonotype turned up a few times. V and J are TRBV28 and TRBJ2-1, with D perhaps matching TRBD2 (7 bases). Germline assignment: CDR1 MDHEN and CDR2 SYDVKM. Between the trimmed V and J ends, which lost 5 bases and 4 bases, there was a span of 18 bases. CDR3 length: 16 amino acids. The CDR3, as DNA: TGTGCCAGCAGTACCTGGGGGCTAGCGGAATACAATGAGCAGTTCTTC. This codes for CASSTWGLAEYNEQFF.

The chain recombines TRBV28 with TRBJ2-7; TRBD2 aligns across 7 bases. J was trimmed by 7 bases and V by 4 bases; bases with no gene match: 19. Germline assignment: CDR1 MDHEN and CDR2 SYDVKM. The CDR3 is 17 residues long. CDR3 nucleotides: TGTGCCAGCAGTTCCCTGCGGGAGATGGTGGTGGCACGGGAGCAGTACTTC. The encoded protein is CASSSLREMVVAREQYF.

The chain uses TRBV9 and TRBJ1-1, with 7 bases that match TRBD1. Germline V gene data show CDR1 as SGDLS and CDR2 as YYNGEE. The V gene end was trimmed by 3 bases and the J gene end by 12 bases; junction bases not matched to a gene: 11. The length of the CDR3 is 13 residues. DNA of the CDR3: TGTGCCAGCAGCGCCCCAGGGGGAGGGGAAACTTTCTTT. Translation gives CASSAPGGGETFF.

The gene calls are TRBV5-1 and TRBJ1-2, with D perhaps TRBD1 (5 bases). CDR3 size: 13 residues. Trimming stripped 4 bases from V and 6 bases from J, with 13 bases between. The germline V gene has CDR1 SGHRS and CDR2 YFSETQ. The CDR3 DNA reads TGCGCCAGCAGCCGTGCGGGGGAGGATGGCTACACCTTC. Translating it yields CASSRAGEDGYTF.

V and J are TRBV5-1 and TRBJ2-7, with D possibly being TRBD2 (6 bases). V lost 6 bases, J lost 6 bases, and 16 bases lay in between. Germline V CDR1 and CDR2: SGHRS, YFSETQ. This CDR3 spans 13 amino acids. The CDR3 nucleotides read TGCGCCAGCAACCCAGAGGGACTTGGCGAGCAGTACTTC. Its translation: CASNPEGLGEQYF.

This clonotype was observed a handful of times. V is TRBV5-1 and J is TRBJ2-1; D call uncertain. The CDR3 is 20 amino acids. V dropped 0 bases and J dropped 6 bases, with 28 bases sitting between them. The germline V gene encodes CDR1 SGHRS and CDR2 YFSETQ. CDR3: CASSLALPVSPSTNTNEQFF. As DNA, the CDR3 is TGCGCCAGCAGCTTGGCCCTACCGGTTTCTCCTAGTACAAACACCAATGAGCAGTTCTTC.